The rows below give T cell receptor beta chains drawn from one sample of a study of blood T cell repertoires in COVID-19. Here immunoSEQ multiplex PCR was the method, and the copy in TCRdb shows in-frame clones only, minus some. The table records tens of thousands of clones, about 80% of them present only once. Sequencing used peripheral blood. All receptors come from a man between 65 and 85 years old with acute or convalescent COVID-19. Both conserved end residues are part of each CDR3. The D gene is left open where the match is weak. Some rows mark clone size as missing; the rest say once, few, many or name a class of expanded clone.

d_gene: NA; v_gene: TRBV9; j_gene: TRBJ1-4; abundance: NA; CDR3aa: CASRAHGQALTQNEKLFF; CDR3nt: TGTGCCAGCAGGGCCCATGGGCAGGCCCTCACACAAAATGAAAAACTGTTTTTT
d_gene: TRBD2; v_gene: TRBV5-8; j_gene: TRBJ2-7; abundance: few; CDR3aa: CASSLAGLAGGEQYF; CDR3nt: TGTGCCAGCAGCTTGGCCGGACTAGCGGGAGGGGAGCAGTACTTC
d_gene: NA; v_gene: TRBV7-2; j_gene: TRBJ1-5; abundance: NA; CDR3aa: CASSTTRGSNQPQHF; CDR3nt: TGTGCCAGCAGCACGACTCGGGGGAGCAATCAGCCCCAGCATTTT
d_gene: NA; v_gene: TRBV27; j_gene: TRBJ1-6; abundance: NA; CDR3aa: CASSFQGSPLHF; CDR3nt: TGTGCCAGCAGTTTTCAGGGGTCACCCCTCCACTTT
d_gene: TRBD1; v_gene: TRBV29-1; j_gene: TRBJ1-2; abundance: NA; CDR3aa: CSGGKGGQGTDGYTF; CDR3nt: TGCAGCGGCGGCAAAGGGGGACAGGGGACGGATGGCTACACCTTC
d_gene: TRBD1; v_gene: TRBV2; j_gene: TRBJ2-5; abundance: NA; CDR3aa: CASCRLTGDGTQYF; CDR3nt: TGTGCCAGCTGTCGCTTGACAGGGGATGGGACCCAGTACTTC
d_gene: TRBD1; v_gene: TRBV6-6; j_gene: TRBJ2-5; abundance: NA; CDR3aa: CASSYPSTGGQETQYF; CDR3nt: TGTGCCAGCAGTTACCCCTCCACAGGGGGTCAAGAGACCCAGTACTTC
d_gene: NA; v_gene: TRBV5-1; j_gene: TRBJ2-2; abundance: NA; CDR3aa: CASSSKPGQNTGELFF; CDR3nt: TGCGCCAGCAGCTCAAAGCCGGGACAGAACACCGGGGAGCTGTTTTTT
d_gene: NA; v_gene: TRBV21-1; j_gene: TRBJ2-7; abundance: NA; CDR3aa: CASSKGDRRPYEQYF; CDR3nt: TGTGCCAGCAGCAAGGGAGATAGGAGACCCTACGAGCAGTACTTC
d_gene: TRBD1; v_gene: TRBV5-1; j_gene: TRBJ1-2; abundance: once; CDR3aa: CASRQGANYGYTF; CDR3nt: TGCGCCAGCCGACAGGGGGCGAACTATGGCTACACCTTC
d_gene: TRBD1; v_gene: TRBV6-2/TRBV6-3; j_gene: TRBJ1-1; abundance: few; CDR3aa: CASSRSGGNTEAFF; CDR3nt: TGTGCCAGCAGTCGATCAGGGGGGAACACTGAAGCTTTCTTT
d_gene: TRBD1; v_gene: TRBV7-8; j_gene: TRBJ1-2; abundance: NA; CDR3aa: CASSPRQGTYGYTF; CDR3nt: TGTGCCAGCAGCCCTCGACAGGGAACCTATGGCTACACCTTC
d_gene: NA; v_gene: TRBV3-1/TRBV3-2; j_gene: TRBJ2-3; abundance: NA; CDR3aa: CASSPKRGDTQYF; CDR3nt: TGTGCCAGCAGCCCTAAGAGAGGCGATACGCAGTATTTT
d_gene: NA; v_gene: TRBV4-2; j_gene: TRBJ1-1; abundance: NA; CDR3aa: CASSQDMSLYGAFF; CDR3nt: TGTGCCAGCAGCCAAGATATGAGCCTATATGGAGCTTTCTTT
d_gene: TRBD1; v_gene: TRBV19; j_gene: TRBJ1-1; abundance: NA; CDR3aa: CASSKPGQGSTEAFF; CDR3nt: TGTGCCAGTAGCAAGCCGGGACAGGGGTCCACTGAAGCTTTCTTT
d_gene: NA; v_gene: TRBV7-9; j_gene: TRBJ1-4; abundance: NA; CDR3aa: CASSARGTTNEKLFF; CDR3nt: TGTGCCAGCAGCGCTCGGGGGACAACTAATGAAAAACTGTTTTTT
d_gene: NA; v_gene: TRBV7-2; j_gene: TRBJ2-1; abundance: few; CDR3aa: CASRLDSASYNEQFF; CDR3nt: TGTGCCAGCAGATTGGACTCGGCCTCCTACAATGAGCAGTTCTTC
d_gene: NA; v_gene: TRBV5-8; j_gene: TRBJ1-3; abundance: few; CDR3aa: CASSKAGLAGNTIYF; CDR3nt: TGTGCCAGCAGTAAAGCCGGGTTGGCTGGAAACACCATATATTTT
d_gene: NA; v_gene: TRBV19; j_gene: TRBJ2-1; abundance: NA; CDR3aa: CASSTRGSAESSYNEQFF; CDR3nt: TGTGCCAGTAGTACCCGGGGATCAGCGGAGAGCTCCTACAATGAGCAGTTCTTC
d_gene: TRBD2; v_gene: TRBV7-6; j_gene: TRBJ2-7; abundance: medium-sized; CDR3aa: CASSSGVAGFGEQYF; CDR3nt: TGTGCCAGCAGCTCCGGGGTAGCGGGATTTGGCGAGCAGTACTTC
d_gene: NA; v_gene: TRBV6-6; j_gene: TRBJ1-4; abundance: NA; CDR3aa: CASSSLTGEKLFF; CDR3nt: TGTGCCAGCAGTTCCCTGACAGGAGAAAAACTGTTTTTT
d_gene: NA; v_gene: TRBV19; j_gene: TRBJ2-7; abundance: NA; CDR3aa: CASSTDNSYEQYF; CDR3nt: TGTGCCAGTAGTACGGACAACTCCTACGAGCAGTACTTC
d_gene: NA; v_gene: TRBV5-1; j_gene: TRBJ2-7; abundance: NA; CDR3aa: CASSLDGFSYEQYF; CDR3nt: TGCGCCAGCAGCTTGGACGGGTTCTCCTACGAGCAGTACTTC
d_gene: NA; v_gene: TRBV11-2; j_gene: TRBJ1-1; abundance: NA; CDR3aa: CASSLERRGTEAFF; CDR3nt: TGTGCCAGCAGCTTAGAGAGGAGAGGCACTGAAGCTTTCTTT
d_gene: NA; v_gene: TRBV12-3/TRBV12-4; j_gene: TRBJ2-3; abundance: NA; CDR3aa: CASAEEGTDTQYF; CDR3nt: TGTGCCAGCGCGGAGGAGGGGACAGATACGCAGTATTTT
d_gene: NA; v_gene: TRBV5-6; j_gene: TRBJ2-7; abundance: NA; CDR3aa: CASSFSPRGEQYF; CDR3nt: TGTGCCAGCAGCTTTTCCCCCCGAGGCGAGCAGTACTTC